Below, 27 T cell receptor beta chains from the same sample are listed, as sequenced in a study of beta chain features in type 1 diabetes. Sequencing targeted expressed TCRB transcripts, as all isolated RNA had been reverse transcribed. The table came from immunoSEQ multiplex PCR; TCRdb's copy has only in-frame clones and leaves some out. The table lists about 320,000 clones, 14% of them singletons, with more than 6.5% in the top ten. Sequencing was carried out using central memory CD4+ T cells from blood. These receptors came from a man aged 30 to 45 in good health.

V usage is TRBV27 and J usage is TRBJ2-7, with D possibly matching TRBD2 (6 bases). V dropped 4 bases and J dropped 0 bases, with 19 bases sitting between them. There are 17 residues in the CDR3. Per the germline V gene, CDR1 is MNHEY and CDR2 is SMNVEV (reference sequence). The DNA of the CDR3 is TGTGCCAGCAGTTCCCTGAAATTCGGGGGTAGCTCCTACGAGCAGTACGTC. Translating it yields CASSSLKFGGSSYEQYV.

The CDR3 DNA sequence: TGTGCCATCAGTTTAAAACAGGGGGTCAACAATGAGCAGTTCTTC. Translating gives CAISLKQGVNNEQFF. The chain carries TRBV10-3 and TRBJ2-1; 8 bases are a match to TRBD1. Trimming cost V 5 bases and J 5 bases; bases outside gene matches: 8. CDR1 is ENHRY, CDR2 SYGVKD, per germline. This CDR3 has 15 residues.

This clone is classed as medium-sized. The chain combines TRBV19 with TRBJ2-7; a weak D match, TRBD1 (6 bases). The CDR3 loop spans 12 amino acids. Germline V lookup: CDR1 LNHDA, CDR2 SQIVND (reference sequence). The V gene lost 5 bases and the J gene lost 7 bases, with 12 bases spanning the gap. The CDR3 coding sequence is TGTGCCAGTAGTCGGGACACTAAGGAGCAGTACTTC. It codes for CASSRDTKEQYF.

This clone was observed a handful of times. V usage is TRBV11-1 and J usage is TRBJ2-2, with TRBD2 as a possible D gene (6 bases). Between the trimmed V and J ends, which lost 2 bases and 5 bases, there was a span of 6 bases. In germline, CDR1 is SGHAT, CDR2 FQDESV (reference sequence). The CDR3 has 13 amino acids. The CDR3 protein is CASSLRGTGELFF. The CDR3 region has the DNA TGTGCCAGCAGCTTACGGGGGACCGGGGAGCTGTTTTTT.

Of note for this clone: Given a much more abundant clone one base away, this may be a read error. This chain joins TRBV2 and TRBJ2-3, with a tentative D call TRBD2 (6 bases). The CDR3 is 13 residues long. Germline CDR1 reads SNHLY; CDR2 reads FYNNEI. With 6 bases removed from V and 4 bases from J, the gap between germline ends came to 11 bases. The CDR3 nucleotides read TGTGCCAGCAGCTTAGGAGGGTCAGATACGCAGTATTTT. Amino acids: CASSLGGSDTQYF.

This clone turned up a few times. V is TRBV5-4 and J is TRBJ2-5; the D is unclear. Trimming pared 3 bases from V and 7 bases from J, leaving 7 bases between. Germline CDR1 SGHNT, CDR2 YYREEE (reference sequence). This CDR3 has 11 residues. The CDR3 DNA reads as TGTGCCAGCAGCTACTTTGGGACCCAGTACTTC. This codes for CASSYFGTQYF.

CDR3 region: CASSLAPYTGELFF. In DNA, the CDR3 is TGTGCCAGCAGCCTAGCCCCTTACACCGGGGAGCTGTTTTTT. The genes are TRBV11-2 and TRBJ2-2; perhaps TRBD2 as D (5 bases). Germline V gene lookup returns CDR1 SGHAT and CDR2 FQNNGV. This CDR3 region has 14 residues. Trimming stripped 5 bases from V and 3 bases from J, with 10 bases between.

The CDR3 loop reads CASSLSTGSNTEAFF. In DNA form, the CDR3 reads TGTGCCAGCAGTCTCTCGACAGGGTCGAACACTGAAGCTTTCTTT. The chain uses TRBV27 and TRBJ1-1; 7 bases map to TRBD1. Losses at the gene ends were 5 bases for V and 1 base for J; bases not matched to a gene: 7. Germline assignment: CDR1 MNHEY and CDR2 SMNVEV (reference sequence). The CDR3 covers 15 residues.

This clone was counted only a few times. The CDR3 DNA reads TGTGCCAGCAGCCAGCGACAGCCCAACACCGGGGAGCTGTTTTTT. Translating it yields CASSQRQPNTGELFF. V usage is TRBV7-2 and J usage is TRBJ2-2; D possibly corresponds to TRBD1 (5 bases). CDR1 and CDR2 from the germline V gene are SGHTA and FQGNSA. V lost 5 bases and J lost 2, with 12 bases in between. CDR3 size: 15 residues.

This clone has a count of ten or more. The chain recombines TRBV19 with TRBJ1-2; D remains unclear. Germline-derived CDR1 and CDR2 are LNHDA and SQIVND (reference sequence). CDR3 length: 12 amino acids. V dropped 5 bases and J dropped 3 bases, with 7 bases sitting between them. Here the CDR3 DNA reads TGTGCCAGTAGTGAGGGTCACTATGGCTACACCTTC. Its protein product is CASSEGHYGYTF.

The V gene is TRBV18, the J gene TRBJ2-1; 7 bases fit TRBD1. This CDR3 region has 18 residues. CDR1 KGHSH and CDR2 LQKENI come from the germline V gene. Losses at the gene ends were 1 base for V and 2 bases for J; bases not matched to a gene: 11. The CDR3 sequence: CASSPQLDRVPTYNEQFF. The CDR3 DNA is TGTGCCAGCTCACCACAGTTAGACAGGGTACCAACCTACAATGAGCAGTTCTTC.

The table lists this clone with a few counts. The CDR3 region has the DNA TGCGCCAGCAGCCAAGAGGCCGGGACAACCTACGAGCAGTACTTC. The encoded protein is CASSQEAGTTYEQYF. This chain connects TRBV4-3 to TRBJ2-7, with TRBD1 as a possible D gene (6 bases). Germline V gene data show CDR1 as LGHNA and CDR2 as YSLEER. The V and J ends lost 0 bases and 2 bases respectively, with 11 bases between them. The length of the CDR3 is 15 residues.

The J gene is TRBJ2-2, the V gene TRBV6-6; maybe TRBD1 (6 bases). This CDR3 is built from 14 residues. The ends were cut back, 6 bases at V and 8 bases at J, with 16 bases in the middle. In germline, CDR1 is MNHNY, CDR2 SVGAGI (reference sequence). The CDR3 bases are TGTGCCAGCAGGGTTACAAACAGGGTAGGGGAGCTGTTTTTT. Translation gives CASRVTNRVGELFF.

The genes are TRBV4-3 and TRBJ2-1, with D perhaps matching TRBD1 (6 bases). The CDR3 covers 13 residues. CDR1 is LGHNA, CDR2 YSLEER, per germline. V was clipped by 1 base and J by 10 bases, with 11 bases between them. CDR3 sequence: CASSQVEDREQFF. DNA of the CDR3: TGCGCCAGCAGCCAAGTGGAGGACAGAGAGCAGTTCTTC.

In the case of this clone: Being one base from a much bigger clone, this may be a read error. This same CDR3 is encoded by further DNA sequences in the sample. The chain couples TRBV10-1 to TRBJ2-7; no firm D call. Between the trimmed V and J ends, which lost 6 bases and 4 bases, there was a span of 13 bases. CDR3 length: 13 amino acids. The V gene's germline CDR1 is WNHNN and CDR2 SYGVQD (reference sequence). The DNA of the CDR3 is TGCGCCAGCAGAGAATGCCGAGAATACGAGCAGTACTTC. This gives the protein CASRECREYEQYF.

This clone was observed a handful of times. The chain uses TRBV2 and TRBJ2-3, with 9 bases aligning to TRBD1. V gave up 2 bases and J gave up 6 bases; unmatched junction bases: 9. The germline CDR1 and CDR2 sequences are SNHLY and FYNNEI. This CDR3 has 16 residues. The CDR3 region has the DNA TGTGCCAGCAGTGAATGGGGACAGGGTTTCTCGGATACGCAGTATTTT. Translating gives CASSEWGQGFSDTQYF.

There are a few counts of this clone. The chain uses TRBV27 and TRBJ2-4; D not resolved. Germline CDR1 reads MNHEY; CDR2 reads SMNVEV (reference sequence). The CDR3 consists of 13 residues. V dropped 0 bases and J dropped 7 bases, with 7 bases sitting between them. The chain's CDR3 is CASSLSGLNIQYF. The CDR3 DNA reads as TGTGCCAGCAGTTTATCGGGCTTGAACATTCAGTACTTC.

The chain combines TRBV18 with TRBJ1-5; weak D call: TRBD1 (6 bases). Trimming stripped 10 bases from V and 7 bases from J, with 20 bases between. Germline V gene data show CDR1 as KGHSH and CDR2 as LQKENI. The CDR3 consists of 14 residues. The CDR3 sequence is CATRSGASGQPQHF. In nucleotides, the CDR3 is TGTGCCACCCGATCGGGGGCCTCGGGACAGCCCCAGCATTTT.

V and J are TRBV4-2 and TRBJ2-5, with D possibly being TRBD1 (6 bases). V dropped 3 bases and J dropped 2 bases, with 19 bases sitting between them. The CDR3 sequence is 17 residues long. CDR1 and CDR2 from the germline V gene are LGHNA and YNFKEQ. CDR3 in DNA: TGTGCCAGCAGCCAGGACCTTTGGGGACAAGAACAAGAGACCCAGTACTTC. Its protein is CASSQDLWGQEQETQYF.

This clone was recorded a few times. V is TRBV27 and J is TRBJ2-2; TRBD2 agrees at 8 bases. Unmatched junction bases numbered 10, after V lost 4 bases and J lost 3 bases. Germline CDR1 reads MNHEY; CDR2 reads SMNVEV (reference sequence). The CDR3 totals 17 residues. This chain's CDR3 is CASSSRGGGRYTGELFF. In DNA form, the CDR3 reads TGTGCCAGCAGTTCCCGTGGGGGCGGGAGGTACACCGGGGAGCTGTTTTTT.

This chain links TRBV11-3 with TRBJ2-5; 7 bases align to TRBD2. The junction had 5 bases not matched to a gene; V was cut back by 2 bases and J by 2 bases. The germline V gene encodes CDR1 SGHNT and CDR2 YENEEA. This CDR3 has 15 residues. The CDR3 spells CASSLLPSGQETQYF. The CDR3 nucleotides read TGTGCCAGCAGCTTACTGCCTAGCGGTCAAGAGACCCAGTACTTC.

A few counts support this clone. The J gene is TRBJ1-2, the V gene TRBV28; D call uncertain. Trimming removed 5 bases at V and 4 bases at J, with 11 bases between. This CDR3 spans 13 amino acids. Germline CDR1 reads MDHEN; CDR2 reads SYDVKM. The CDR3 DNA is TGTGCCAGCAGTCTCACCCCTTCCTATGGCTACACCTTC. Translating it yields CASSLTPSYGYTF.

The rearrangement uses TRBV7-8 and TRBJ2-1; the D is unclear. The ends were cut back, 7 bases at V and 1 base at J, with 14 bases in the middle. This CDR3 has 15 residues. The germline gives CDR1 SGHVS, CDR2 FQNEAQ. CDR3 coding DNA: TGTGCCAGCACCCCCAGCTGGTGGTCCTACAATGAGCAGTTCTTC. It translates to CASTPSWWSYNEQFF. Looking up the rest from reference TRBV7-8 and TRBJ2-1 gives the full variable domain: GAGVSQSPRYKVAKRGQDVALRCDPISGHVSLFWYQQALGQGPEFLTYFQNEAQLDKSGLPSDRFFAERPEGSVSTLKIQRTQQEDSAVYLCASTPSWWSYNEQFFGPGTRLTVL.

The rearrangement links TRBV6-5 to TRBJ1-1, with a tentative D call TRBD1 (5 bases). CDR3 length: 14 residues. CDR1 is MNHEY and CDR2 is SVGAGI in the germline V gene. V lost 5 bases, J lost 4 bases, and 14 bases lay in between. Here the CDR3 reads CASSRGKAGTEAFF. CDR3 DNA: TGTGCCAGCAGTCGGGGCAAGGCGGGCACTGAAGCTTTCTTT.

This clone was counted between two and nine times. The CDR3 DNA is TGTGCCAGCAGCTTTCGGGAGGGGACAGACGAGTATTTT. Protein: CASSFREGTDEYF. The chain carries TRBV11-3 and TRBJ2-3; tentatively, D is TRBD2 (8 bases). This CDR3 comprises 13 residues. Germline CDR1 SGHNT, CDR2 YENEEA. Trimming removed 3 bases from V and 13 bases from J, with 17 bases in between.

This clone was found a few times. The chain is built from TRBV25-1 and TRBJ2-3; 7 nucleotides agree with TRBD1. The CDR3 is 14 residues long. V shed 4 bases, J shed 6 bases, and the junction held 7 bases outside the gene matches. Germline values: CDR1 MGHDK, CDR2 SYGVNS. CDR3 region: CASSARRGRDTQYF. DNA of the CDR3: TGTGCCAGCAGTGCCCGAAGGGGGCGGGATACGCAGTATTTT.

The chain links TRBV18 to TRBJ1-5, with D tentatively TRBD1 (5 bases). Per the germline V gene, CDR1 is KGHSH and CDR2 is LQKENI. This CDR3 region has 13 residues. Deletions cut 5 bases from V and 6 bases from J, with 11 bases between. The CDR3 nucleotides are TGTGCCAGCTCAGAATTAAGGGGTCAGCCCCAGCATTTT. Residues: CASSELRGQPQHF.